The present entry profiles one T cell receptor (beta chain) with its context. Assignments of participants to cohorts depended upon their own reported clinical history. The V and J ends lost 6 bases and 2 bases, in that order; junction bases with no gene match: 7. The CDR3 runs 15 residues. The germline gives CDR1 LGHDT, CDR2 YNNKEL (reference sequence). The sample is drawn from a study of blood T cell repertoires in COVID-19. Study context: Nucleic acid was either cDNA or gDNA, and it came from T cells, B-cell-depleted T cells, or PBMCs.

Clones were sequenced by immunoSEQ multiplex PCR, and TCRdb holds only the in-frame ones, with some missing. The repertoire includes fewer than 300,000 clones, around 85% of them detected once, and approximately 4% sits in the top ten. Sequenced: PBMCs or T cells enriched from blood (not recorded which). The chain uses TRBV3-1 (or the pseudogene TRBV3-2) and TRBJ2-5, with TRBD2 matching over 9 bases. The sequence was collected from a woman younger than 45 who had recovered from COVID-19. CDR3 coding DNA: TGTGCCAGCAGTCCCCTAGCGGGGAGGCAAGAGACCCAGTACTTC. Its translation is CASSPLAGRQETQYF.